A single sample is the source of the 24 T cell receptor beta chains below, sequenced in a study of T cells after posttransplantation cyclophosphamide. Using immunoSEQ multiplex PCR, the repertoire was profiled, and TCRdb retains in-frame clones only, with some absent. The sample is made up of about 38,000 clones, none counted only once. Sequences were obtained from PBMCs. The receptors here all came from a man aged 30 to 45 in good health and a related stem cell transplant donor.

At least ten counts were recorded for this clone. The rearrangement joins TRBV5-1 to TRBJ2-2; maybe TRBD1 (5 bases). The CDR3 totals 17 residues. Trimming pared 0 bases from V and 6 bases from J, leaving 18 bases between. From germline, CDR1 is SGHRS and CDR2 YFSETQ. DNA of the CDR3: TGCGCCAGCAGCTTGGCCGTTTCGACAGCCCGGGCCGGGGAGCTGTTTTTT. Its translation: CASSLAVSTARAGELFF. The complete variable domain, with remaining parts taken from reference TRBV5-1 and TRBJ2-2, reads KAGVTQTPRYLIKTRGQQVTLSCSPISGHRSVSWYQQTPGQGLQFLFEYFSETQRNKGNFPGRFSGRQFSNSRSEMNVSTLELGDSALYLCASSLAVSTARAGELFFGEGSRLTVL.

This clone was seen ten or more times. J is TRBJ2-1 and V is TRBV12-3 or TRBV12-4; D is perhaps TRBD1 (6 bases). The CDR3 totals 16 residues. Trimming removed 2 bases from V and 0 bases from J, with 11 bases in between. This CDR3 reads CASSLSGQISYNEQFF. In nucleotides, the CDR3 is TGTGCCAGCAGTTTATCCGGACAGATCTCCTACAATGAGCAGTTCTTC.

This clone was observed many times. The J gene is TRBJ2-1, the V gene TRBV19, with 9 positions matching TRBD2. This CDR3 has 15 residues. Germline V gene data show CDR1 as LNHDA and CDR2 as SQIVND (reference sequence). J gave up 8 bases and V 4 bases, and 9 bases lay outside the gene matches. CDR3: CASSTLAGPFYEQFF. CDR3 coding DNA: TGTGCCAGTAGTACTCTAGCGGGGCCCTTTTATGAGCAGTTCTTC.

The table lists this clone with many counts. This chain uses TRBV4-1 with TRBJ2-7; TRBD1 agrees at 12 bases. CDR3 size: 16 residues. The J segment lost 4 bases and the V segment lost 6 bases, leaving 10 bases of the junction unmatched. Germline values: CDR1 MGHRA, CDR2 YSYEKL. The CDR3 DNA reads TGCGCCAGCAGGCAGTTGGGACAGGGGGCCAGGTACGAGCAGTACTTC. Translation: CASRQLGQGARYEQYF.

In its sample, this clone was seen many times. V gene TRBV10-3 combines with J gene TRBJ2-7; D unresolved. Germline-derived CDR1 and CDR2 are ENHRY and SYGVKD. V lost 0 bases, J lost 4 bases, and 13 bases lay in between. The CDR3 sequence is 15 residues long. The CDR3 protein is CAISESRRLAYEQYF. The CDR3 DNA reads as TGTGCCATCAGTGAGTCAAGACGATTAGCTTACGAGCAGTACTTC.

This clone was observed many times. CDR3 loop: CASSHGQGYEQYF. CDR3 in DNA: TGCGCCAGCAGCCATGGACAGGGATACGAGCAGTACTTC. The chain is built from TRBV4-3 and TRBJ2-7, with 8 bases identical to TRBD1. This CDR3 comprises 13 residues. J lost 4 bases, V lost 3 bases, and 2 bases had no gene match. Germline V CDR1 and CDR2: LGHNA, YSLEER.

The rearrangement joins TRBV27 to TRBJ1-5; 7 nucleotides agree with TRBD1. V shed 4 bases, J shed 2 bases, and the junction held 17 bases outside the gene matches. The CDR3 is made up of 19 amino acids. CDR1 and CDR2 (germline): MNHEY, SMNVEV (reference sequence). The CDR3 reads CASSYIAPGQALRNQPQHF. In DNA form, the CDR3 reads TGTGCCAGCAGTTACATCGCCCCCGGACAGGCCCTCCGCAATCAGCCCCAGCATTTT.

This clone was seen many times. This sequence joins TRBV10-2 and TRBJ1-1; D unresolved. CDR1 is WSHSY, CDR2 SAAADI, per germline. The V end lost 0 bases, the J end lost 5 bases, and 7 bases lay between the germline ends. The CDR3 contains 13 residues. Written as DNA, the CDR3 is TGCGCCAGCAGTGAGTCGAGAGGGACTGAAGCTTTCTTT. Translated, it gives CASSESRGTEAFF.

The chain recombines TRBV5-1 with TRBJ2-5; the D gene is possibly TRBD2 (6 bases). Trimming removed 0 bases from V and 2 bases from J, with 8 bases in between. The germline V gene encodes CDR1 SGHRS and CDR2 YFSETQ. The CDR3 has 14 amino acids. The CDR3 spells CASSLDGGQETQYF. The CDR3 region has the DNA TGCGCCAGCAGCTTGGACGGGGGACAAGAGACCCAGTACTTC.

This clone was seen a few times. This chain uses TRBV9 with TRBJ1-2; D ambiguous. This CDR3 has 15 amino acids. Germline V gene sequence: CDR1 SGDLS, CDR2 YYNGEE. The V end lost 4 bases, the J end lost 0 bases, and 13 bases lay between the germline ends. As DNA, the CDR3 is TGTGCCAGCAGCTTAGAGGGCCGAGCTAACTATGGCTACACCTTC. Its protein product is CASSLEGRANYGYTF.

In its sample, this clone was seen many times. The chain has TRBV19 and TRBJ1-4, with unresolved D. The length of the CDR3 is 12 residues. V was trimmed by 3 bases and J by 5 bases, leaving 4 bases between them. In germline, CDR1 is LNHDA, CDR2 SQIVND (reference sequence). Here the CDR3 DNA reads TGTGCCAGTAGTATCAGAAATGAAAAACTGTTTTTT. Translated, it gives CASSIRNEKLFF.

This clone was seen ten or more times. The CDR3 DNA is TGTGCCAGCAGCCTACAGTCGAATGAGCAGTTCTTC. Translating it yields CASSLQSNEQFF. The chain combines TRBV7-9 with TRBJ2-1, with unresolved D. V was clipped by 5 bases and J by 7 bases, with 9 bases between them. The CDR3 sequence is 12 residues long. CDR1 and CDR2 from the germline V gene are SEHNR and FQNEAQ (reference sequence).

This clone was found many times. The chain recombines TRBV7-3 with TRBJ2-1, with 7 nucleotides matching TRBD1. Germline V gene lookup returns CDR1 SGHTA and CDR2 FQGTGA. The CDR3 totals 13 residues. V shed 5 bases and J 10 bases; nucleotides not matched to a gene: 8. The CDR3: CASSDRQGLEQFF. The CDR3 DNA reads as TGTGCCAGCAGCGACAGACAGGGTTTGGAGCAGTTCTTC. The whole variable domain, filled in from reference TRBV7-3 and TRBJ2-1, reads GAGVSQTPSNKVTEKGKYVELRCDPISGHTALYWYRQSLGQGPEFLIYFQGTGAADDSGLPNDRFFAVRPEGSVSTLKIQRTERGDSAVYLCASSDRQGLEQFFGPGTRLTVL.

The sample holds many counts of this clone. The CDR3 DNA sequence: TGTGCCAGCAGCTTAACCGGGTCCGAGCACTTCACAGATACGCAGTATTTT. As protein: CASSLTGSEHFTDTQYF. The rearrangement joins TRBV11-2 to TRBJ2-3; no firm D call. In germline, CDR1 is SGHAT, CDR2 FQNNGV. With 2 bases removed from V and 2 bases from J, the gap between germline ends came to 17 bases. The CDR3 spans 17 residues.

The table lists this clone with many counts. The chain has TRBV6-4 and TRBJ2-3; 7 nucleotides agree with TRBD1. In germline, CDR1 is MRHNA, CDR2 SNTAGT. Trimming cost V 8 bases and J 3 bases; bases outside gene matches: 5. The CDR3 extends over 13 amino acids. For the CDR3, the DNA is TGTGCCAGCCGGGCAGGGGGAACAGATACGCAGTATTTT. Its protein is CASRAGGTDTQYF.

This clone occurred many times. V is TRBV5-6 and J is TRBJ1-2, with D possibly TRBD1 on 5 matching bases. V was shortened by 4 bases and J by 8 bases, with 18 bases between the two germline ends. The V gene's germline CDR1 is SGHDT and CDR2 YYEEEE. The CDR3 covers 14 residues. CDR3 sequence: CASSLKGQGSGYTF. The CDR3 DNA follows: TGTGCCAGCAGCCTCAAGGGGCAGGGAAGCGGCTACACCTTC.

This clone has ten or more counts. The gene calls are TRBV10-3 and TRBJ1-2; 10 nucleotides line up with TRBD1. This CDR3 has 15 amino acids. V lost 4 bases to trimming and J lost 3 bases; unmatched junction nucleotides: 5. Germline assignment: CDR1 ENHRY and CDR2 SYGVKD. DNA of the CDR3: TGTGCCATCAGTGGTTTAGGGACAGGGGACTATGGCTACACCTTC. Amino acids: CAISGLGTGDYGYTF.

This clone came up many times. The V gene is TRBV5-8, the J gene TRBJ2-2, with unresolved D. V was cut by 0 bases and J by 1 base, with 10 bases left in between. Germline loops: CDR1 SGHTS, CDR2 YDEGEE. The CDR3 extends over 16 amino acids. Here the CDR3 DNA reads TGTGCCAGCAGCTTGGGGGCTGTTATGAACACCGGGGAGCTGTTTTTT. Encoded protein: CASSLGAVMNTGELFF.

This clone has a count of ten or more. The chain combines TRBV5-6 with TRBJ1-2, with 9 positions matching TRBD1. CDR3 size: 16 residues. The V gene's germline CDR1 is SGHDT and CDR2 YYEEEE. Losses at the gene ends were 0 bases for V and 2 bases for J; bases not matched to a gene: 5. CDR3: CASSLEGTGTNYGYTF. The CDR3 region has the DNA TGTGCCAGCAGCTTGGAGGGGACAGGGACCAACTATGGCTACACCTTC.

This clone was counted between two and nine times. The V and J genes are TRBV11-2 and TRBJ1-2, with TRBD1 matching 9 bases. CDR1 SGHAT and CDR2 FQNNGV come from the germline V gene. This CDR3 is 15 amino acids long. J gave up 3 bases and V 4 bases, and 6 bases lay outside the gene matches. CDR3 residues: CASSSRQGGDYGYTF. CDR3 nucleotides: TGTGCCAGCAGCTCTCGACAGGGGGGTGACTATGGCTACACCTTC.

In its sample, this clone was seen a few times. The chain is built from TRBV5-1 and TRBJ2-5, with 9 bases lining up with TRBD1. The CDR3 is 16 amino acids. V was clipped by 4 bases and J by 5 bases; unmatched bases: 12. Germline CDR1 SGHRS, CDR2 YFSETQ. The CDR3 is CASSADRGGVRETQYF. In nucleotides, the CDR3 is TGCGCCAGCAGCGCCGACAGGGGGGGGGTCCGTGAGACCCAGTACTTC.

This clone was seen ten or more times. CDR3 DNA sequence: TGTGCCAGCAGCTTAGCTCTTACAGAAAAACTGTTTTTT. Amino acids: CASSLALTEKLFF. The chain carries TRBV11-2 and TRBJ1-4; D unclear. Germline CDR1 is SGHAT and CDR2 is FQNNGV. The CDR3 runs to 13 residues. The ends were cut back, 1 base at V and 8 bases at J, with 8 bases in the middle. Drawing the rest from reference TRBV11-2 and TRBJ1-4, the complete variable domain is EAGVAQSPRYKIIEKRQSVAFWCNPISGHATLYWYQQILGQGPKLLIQFQNNGVVDDSQLPKDRFSAERLKGVDSTLKIQPAKLEDSAVYLCASSLALTEKLFFGSGTQLSVL.

This clone showed up many times. This chain joins TRBV5-1 and TRBJ1-4; 7 bases are a match to TRBD1. The V gene's germline CDR1 is SGHRS and CDR2 YFSETQ. This CDR3 contains 15 residues. Trimming at V came to 1 base and at J to 8 bases, leaving 8 bases not matched to a gene. The CDR3 region is CASSLRRGQEEKLFF. The CDR3 DNA reads TGCGCCAGCAGCTTGCGGAGGGGGCAGGAAGAAAAACTGTTTTTT.

There are many counts of this clone. The chain couples TRBV6-2 or TRBV6-3 to TRBJ1-6; 7 nucleotides agree with TRBD1. Germline V gene data show CDR1 as MNHEY and CDR2 as SVGEGT. With V trimmed by 5 bases and J by 5 bases, 12 bases remained unmatched. This CDR3 is built from 17 residues. CDR3 loop: CASSRGQSRVNNSPLHF. In DNA, the CDR3 is TGTGCCAGCAGTAGGGGACAGTCCAGGGTGAATAATTCACCCCTCCACTTT.